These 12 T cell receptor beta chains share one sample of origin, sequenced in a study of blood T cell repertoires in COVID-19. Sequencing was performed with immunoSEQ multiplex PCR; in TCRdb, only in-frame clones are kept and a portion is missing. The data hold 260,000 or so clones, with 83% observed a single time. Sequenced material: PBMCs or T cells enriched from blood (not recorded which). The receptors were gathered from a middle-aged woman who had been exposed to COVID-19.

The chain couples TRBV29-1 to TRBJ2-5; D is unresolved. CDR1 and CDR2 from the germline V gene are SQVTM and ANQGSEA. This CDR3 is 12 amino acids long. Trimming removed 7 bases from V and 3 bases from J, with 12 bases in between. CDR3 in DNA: TGCAGCGGGAGACTGCTGGAAGAGACCCAGTACTTC. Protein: CSGRLLEETQYF.

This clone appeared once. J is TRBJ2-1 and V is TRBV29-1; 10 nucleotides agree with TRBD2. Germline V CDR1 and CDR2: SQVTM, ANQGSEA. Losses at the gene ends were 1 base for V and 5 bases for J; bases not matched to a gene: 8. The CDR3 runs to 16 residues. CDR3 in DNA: TGCAGCGTTGAAGGTCTGGGGACTAGCGCGGACAATGAGCAGTTCTTC. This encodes CSVEGLGTSADNEQFF.

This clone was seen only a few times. The CDR3 spells CASSQAAVSRDSPTSNYGYTF. CDR3 nucleotide sequence: TGTGCCAGCAGCCAAGCAGCCGTAAGCCGGGACAGTCCAACGTCTAACTATGGCTACACCTTC. V gene TRBV4-2 combines with J gene TRBJ1-2; TRBD1 matches 7 bases. This CDR3 is 21 amino acids long. V lost 1 base to trimming and J lost 0 bases; unmatched junction nucleotides: 20. Germline CDR1 LGHNA, CDR2 YNFKEQ.

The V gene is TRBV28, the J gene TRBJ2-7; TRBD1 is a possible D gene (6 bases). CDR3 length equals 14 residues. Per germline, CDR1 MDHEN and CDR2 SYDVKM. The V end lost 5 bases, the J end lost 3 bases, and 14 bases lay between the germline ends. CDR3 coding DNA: TGTGCCAGCAGTCCACAGGGTGACCACTACGAGCAGTACTTC. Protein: CASSPQGDHYEQYF. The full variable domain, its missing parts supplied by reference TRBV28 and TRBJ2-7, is DVKVTQSSRYLVKRTGEKVFLECVQDMDHENMFWYRQDPGLGLRLIYFSYDVKMKEKGDIPEGYSVSREKKERFSLILESASTNQTSMYLCASSPQGDHYEQYFGPGTRLTVT.

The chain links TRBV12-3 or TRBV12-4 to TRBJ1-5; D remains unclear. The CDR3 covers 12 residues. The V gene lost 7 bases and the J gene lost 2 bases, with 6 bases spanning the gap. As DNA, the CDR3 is TGTGCCAGCACCCGGGGCAATCAGCCCCAGCATTTT. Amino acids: CASTRGNQPQHF.

CDR3 loop: CASSTRTDHTEAFF. As DNA, the CDR3 is TGTGCCAGCAGCACTCGGACAGATCACACTGAAGCTTTCTTT. The rearrangement joins TRBV9 to TRBJ1-1; D possibly corresponds to TRBD1 (6 bases). In germline, CDR1 is SGDLS, CDR2 YYNGEE. This CDR3 spans 14 amino acids. V was trimmed by 4 bases and J by 3 bases, leaving 13 bases between them.

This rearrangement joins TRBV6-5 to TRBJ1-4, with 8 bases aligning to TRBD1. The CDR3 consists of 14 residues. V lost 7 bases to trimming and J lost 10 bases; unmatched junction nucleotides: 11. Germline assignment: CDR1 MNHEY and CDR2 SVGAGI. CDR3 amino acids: CASNYGQGDGKLFF. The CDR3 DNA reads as TGTGCCAGCAATTATGGACAGGGTGACGGAAAACTGTTTTTT.

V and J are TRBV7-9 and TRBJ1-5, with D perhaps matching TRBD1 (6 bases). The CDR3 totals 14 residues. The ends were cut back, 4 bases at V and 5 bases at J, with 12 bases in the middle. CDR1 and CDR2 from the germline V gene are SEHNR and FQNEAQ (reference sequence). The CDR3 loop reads CASSSPGGDQPQHF. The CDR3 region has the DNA TGTGCCAGCAGCTCACCGGGGGGCGATCAGCCCCAGCATTTT.

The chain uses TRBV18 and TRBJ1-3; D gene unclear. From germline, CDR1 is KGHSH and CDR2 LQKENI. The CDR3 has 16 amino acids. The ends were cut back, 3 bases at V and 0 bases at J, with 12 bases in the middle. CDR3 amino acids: CASSPLAASSGNTIYF. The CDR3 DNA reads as TGTGCCAGCTCACCTCTCGCCGCCAGCTCTGGAAACACCATATATTTT. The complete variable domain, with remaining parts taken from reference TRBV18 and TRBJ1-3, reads NAGVMQNPRHLVRRRGQEARLRCSPMKGHSHVYWYRQLPEEGLKFMVYLQKENIIDESGMPKERFSAEFPKEGPSILRIQQVVRGDSAAYFCASSPLAASSGNTIYFGEGSWLTVV.

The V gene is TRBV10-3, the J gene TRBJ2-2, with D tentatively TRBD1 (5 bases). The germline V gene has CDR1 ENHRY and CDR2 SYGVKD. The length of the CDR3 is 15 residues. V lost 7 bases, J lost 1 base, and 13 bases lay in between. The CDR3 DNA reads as TGTGCCATCACTCGAGGCAGGGAGAACACCGGGGAGCTGTTTTTT. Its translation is CAITRGRENTGELFF.

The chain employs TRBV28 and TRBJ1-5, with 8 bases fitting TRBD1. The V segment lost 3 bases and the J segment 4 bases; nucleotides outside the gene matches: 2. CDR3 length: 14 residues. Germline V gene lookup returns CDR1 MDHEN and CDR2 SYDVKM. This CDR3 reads CASSFGTGNQPQHF. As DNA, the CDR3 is TGTGCCAGCAGTTTTGGGACAGGTAATCAGCCCCAGCATTTT.

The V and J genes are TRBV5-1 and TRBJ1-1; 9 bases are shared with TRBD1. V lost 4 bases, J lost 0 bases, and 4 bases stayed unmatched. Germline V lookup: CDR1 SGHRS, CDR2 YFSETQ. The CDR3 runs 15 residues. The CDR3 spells CASSVGQGMNTEAFF. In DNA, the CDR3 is TGCGCCAGCAGCGTCGGACAGGGGATGAACACTGAAGCTTTCTTT. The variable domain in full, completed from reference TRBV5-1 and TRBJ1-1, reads KAGVTQTPRYLIKTRGQQVTLSCSPISGHRSVSWYQQTPGQGLQFLFEYFSETQRNKGNFPGRFSGRQFSNSRSEMNVSTLELGDSALYLCASSVGQGMNTEAFFGQGTRLTVV.